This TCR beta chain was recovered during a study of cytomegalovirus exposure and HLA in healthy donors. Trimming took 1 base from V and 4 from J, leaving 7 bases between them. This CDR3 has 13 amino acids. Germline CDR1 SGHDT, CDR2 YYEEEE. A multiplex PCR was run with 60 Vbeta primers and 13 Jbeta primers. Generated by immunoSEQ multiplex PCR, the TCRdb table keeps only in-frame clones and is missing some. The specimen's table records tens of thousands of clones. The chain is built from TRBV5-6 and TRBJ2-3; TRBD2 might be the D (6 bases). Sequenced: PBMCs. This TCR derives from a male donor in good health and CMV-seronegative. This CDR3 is CASSLTSSDTQYF. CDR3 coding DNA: TGTGCCAGCAGCTTGACTAGCTCAGATACGCAGTATTTT.